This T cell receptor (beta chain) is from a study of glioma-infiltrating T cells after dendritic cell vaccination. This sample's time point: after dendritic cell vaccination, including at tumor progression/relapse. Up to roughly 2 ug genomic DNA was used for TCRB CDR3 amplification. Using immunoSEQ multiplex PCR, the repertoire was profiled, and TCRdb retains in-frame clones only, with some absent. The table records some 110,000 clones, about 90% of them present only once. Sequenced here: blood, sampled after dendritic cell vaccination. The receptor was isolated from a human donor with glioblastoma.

The CDR3 sequence is CASSPGGYGYTF. The DNA of the CDR3 is TGTGCCAGCAGCCCGGGGGGCTATGGCTACACCTTC. The chain is built from TRBV5-4 and TRBJ1-2; a weak D match, TRBD1 (5 bases). The V gene's germline CDR1 is SGHNT and CDR2 YYREEE (reference sequence). Trimming took 4 bases from V and 4 from J, leaving 8 bases between them. The CDR3 has 12 amino acids.